The subject of this entry is one T cell receptor beta chain. Antigen: not known. This sample was included in a study of graft-versus-host responses after intestinal transplantation. Study background: Tacrolimus and steroids were given for roughly 3 years to all recipients after anti-thymocyte globulin induction. Study results and limitations: Marrow from the recipient contained GvH clones, some of which had appeared first in ileum or blood. Early HvG declines after transplant were associated with peak circulating GvH clone levels. The study found high graft-versus-host to host-versus-graft clonal ratios in allografts of patients with graft-donor T cell macrochimerism.

TCRdb's table, derived via immunoSEQ multiplex PCR, lists solely in-frame clones and lacks some. The repertoire holds about 98,000 clones, with 83% as singletons. The V gene lost 0 bases and the J gene lost 8 bases, with 5 bases spanning the gap. This CDR3 has 11 amino acids. Germline lookup yields CDR1 SGHRS and CDR2 YFSETQ. The clonotype originates from a human donor who received an intestinal transplant. The rearrangement joins TRBV5-1 to TRBJ1-2, with unresolved D. Here the sequenced sample was unstimulated CD8+ T cells sorted from spleen or lymph node cells, taken before intestinal transplant. The DNA for the CDR3 is TGCGCCAGCAGCTTGGCCGCAGGCTACACCTTC. The encoded protein is CASSLAAGYTF.